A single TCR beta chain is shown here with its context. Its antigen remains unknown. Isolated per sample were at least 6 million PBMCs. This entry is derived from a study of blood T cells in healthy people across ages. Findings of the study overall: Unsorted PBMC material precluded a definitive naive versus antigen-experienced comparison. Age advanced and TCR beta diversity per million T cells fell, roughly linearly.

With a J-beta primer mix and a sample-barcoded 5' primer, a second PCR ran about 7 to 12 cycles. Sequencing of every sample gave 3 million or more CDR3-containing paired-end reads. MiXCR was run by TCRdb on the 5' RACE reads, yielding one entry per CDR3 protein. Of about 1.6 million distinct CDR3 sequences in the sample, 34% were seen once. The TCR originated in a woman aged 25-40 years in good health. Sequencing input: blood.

In nucleotides, the CDR3 is TGTGCCAGCAGCACTGGGGGTTCGAGAGATACGCAGTATTTT. It encodes CASSTGGSRDTQYF. This chain uses TRBV7-3 with TRBJ2-3, with D possibly called TRBD1 or TRBD2 (5 bases each). Germline CDR1 reads SGHTA; CDR2 reads FQGTGA. With 5 bases removed from V and 5 bases from J, the gap between germline ends came to 14 bases. CDR3 length: 14 residues.